The entry below describes one TCR beta chain. This specimen comes from a study of CD4+ T cells in melanoma. Only in-frame clones appear in the TCRdb table, and some are missing; sequencing was by immunoSEQ multiplex PCR. The repertoire holds over 130,000 clones, with about nine tenths as singletons. Germline values: CDR1 SGHTA, CDR2 FQGTGA. The CDR3 consists of 15 residues. J was trimmed by 3 bases and V by 3 bases; bases with no gene match: 6. V is TRBV7-3 and J is TRBJ2-7, with TRBD2 matching 9 bases. This clonotype originated in a human donor with melanoma. The CDR3 is CASSLGAGGHYEQYF. Written as DNA, the CDR3 is TGTGCCAGCAGCTTGGGTGCGGGGGGGCACTACGAGCAGTACTTC.